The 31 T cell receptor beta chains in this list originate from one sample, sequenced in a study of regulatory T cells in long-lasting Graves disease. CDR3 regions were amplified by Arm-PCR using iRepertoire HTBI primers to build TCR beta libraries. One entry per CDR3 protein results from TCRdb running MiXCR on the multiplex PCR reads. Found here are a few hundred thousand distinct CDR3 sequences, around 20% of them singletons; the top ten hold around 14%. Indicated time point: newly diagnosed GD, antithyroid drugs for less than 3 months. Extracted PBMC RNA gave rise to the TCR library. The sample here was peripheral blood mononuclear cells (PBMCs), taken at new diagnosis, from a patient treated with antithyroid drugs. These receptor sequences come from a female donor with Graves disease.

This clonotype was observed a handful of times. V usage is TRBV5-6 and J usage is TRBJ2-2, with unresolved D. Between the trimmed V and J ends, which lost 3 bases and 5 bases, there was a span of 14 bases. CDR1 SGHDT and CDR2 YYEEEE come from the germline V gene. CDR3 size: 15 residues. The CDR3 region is CASSYEDAGTGELFF. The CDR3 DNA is TGTGCCAGCAGCTACGAAGATGCTGGGACCGGGGAGCTGTTTTTT.

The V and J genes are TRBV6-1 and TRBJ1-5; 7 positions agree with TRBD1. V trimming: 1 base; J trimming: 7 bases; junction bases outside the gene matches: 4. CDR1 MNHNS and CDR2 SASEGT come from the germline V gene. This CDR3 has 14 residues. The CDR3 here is CASSEGHRGQPQHF. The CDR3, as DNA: TGTGCCAGCAGTGAAGGGCACAGGGGCCAGCCCCAGCATTTT.

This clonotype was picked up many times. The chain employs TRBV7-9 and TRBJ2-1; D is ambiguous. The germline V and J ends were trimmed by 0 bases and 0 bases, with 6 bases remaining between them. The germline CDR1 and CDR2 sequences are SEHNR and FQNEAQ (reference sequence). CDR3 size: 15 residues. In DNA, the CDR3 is TGTGCCAGCAGCTTAGCCAGAAGCTCCTACAATGAGCAGTTCTTC. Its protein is CASSLARSSYNEQFF.

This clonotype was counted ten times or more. CDR3 DNA: TGCAGTGCTACCCAGGGAGGTCTAGGCGCACAAGAGACCCAGTACTTC. Encoded protein: CSATQGGLGAQETQYF. The chain uses TRBV20-1 and TRBJ2-5; D is perhaps TRBD2 (6 bases). CDR3 length equals 16 residues. V lost 4 bases and J 2 bases, leaving 20 bases between the germline ends. Germline CDR1 is DFQATT and CDR2 is SNEGSKA (reference sequence).

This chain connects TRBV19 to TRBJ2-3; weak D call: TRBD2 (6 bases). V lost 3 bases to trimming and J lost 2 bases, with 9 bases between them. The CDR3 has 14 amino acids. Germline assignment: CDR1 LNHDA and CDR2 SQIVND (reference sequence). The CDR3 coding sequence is TGTGCCAGTAGTATTGGGGGGATCACAGATACGCAGTATTTT. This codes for CASSIGGITDTQYF.

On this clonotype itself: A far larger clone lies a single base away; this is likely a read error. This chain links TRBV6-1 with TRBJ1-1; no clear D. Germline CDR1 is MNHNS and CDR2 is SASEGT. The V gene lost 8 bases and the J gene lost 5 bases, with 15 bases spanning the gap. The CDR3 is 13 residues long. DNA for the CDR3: TGTGCCAGCTCACTCGTTTTAGCTACTGAAGCTTTCTTT. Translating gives CASSLVLATEAFF.

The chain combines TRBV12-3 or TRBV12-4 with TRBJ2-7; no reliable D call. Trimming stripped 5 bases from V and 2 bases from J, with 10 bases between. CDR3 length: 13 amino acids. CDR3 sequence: CASSPTLAYEQYF. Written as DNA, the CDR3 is TGTGCCAGCAGTCCAACCCTGGCCTACGAGCAGTACTTC.

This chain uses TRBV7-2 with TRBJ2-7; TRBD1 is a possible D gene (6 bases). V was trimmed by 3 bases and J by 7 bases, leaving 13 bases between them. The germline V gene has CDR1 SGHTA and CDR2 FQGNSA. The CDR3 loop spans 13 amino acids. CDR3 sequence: CASSLERTEEQYF. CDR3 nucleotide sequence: TGTGCCAGCAGCTTGGAGAGGACAGAAGAGCAGTACTTC.

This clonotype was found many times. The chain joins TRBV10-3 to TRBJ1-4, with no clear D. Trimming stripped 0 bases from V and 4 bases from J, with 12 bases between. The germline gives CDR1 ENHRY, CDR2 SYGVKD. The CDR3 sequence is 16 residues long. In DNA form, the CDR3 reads TGTGCCATCAGTGAGTCGAGCGCAAGCAGTAATGAAAAACTGTTTTTT. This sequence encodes CAISESSASSNEKLFF.

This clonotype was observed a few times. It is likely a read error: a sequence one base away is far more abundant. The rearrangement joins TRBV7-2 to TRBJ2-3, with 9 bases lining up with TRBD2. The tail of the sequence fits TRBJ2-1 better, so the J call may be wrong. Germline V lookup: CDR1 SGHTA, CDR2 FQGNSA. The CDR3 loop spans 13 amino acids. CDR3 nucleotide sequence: TGTGCCAGCAGCGGGGCTAGCGGGGTATGGCAGTTCTTC. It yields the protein CASSGASGVWQFF.

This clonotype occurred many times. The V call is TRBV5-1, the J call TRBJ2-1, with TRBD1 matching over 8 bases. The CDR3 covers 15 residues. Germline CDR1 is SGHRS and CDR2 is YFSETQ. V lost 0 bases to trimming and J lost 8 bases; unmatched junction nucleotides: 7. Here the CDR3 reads CASSLVGTGSDEQFF. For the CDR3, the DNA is TGCGCCAGCAGCTTGGTCGGGACAGGCAGCGATGAGCAGTTCTTC.

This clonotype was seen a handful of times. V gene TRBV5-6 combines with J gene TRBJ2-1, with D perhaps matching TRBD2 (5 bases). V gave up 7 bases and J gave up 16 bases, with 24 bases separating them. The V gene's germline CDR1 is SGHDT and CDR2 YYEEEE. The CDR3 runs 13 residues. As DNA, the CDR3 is TGTGCCAGCCGTGGCTGGGGTCGGGGAGAAGTTTTCTTC. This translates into CASRGWGRGEVFF. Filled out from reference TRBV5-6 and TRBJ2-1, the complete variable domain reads DAGVTQSPTHLIKTRGQQVTLRCSPKSGHDTVSWYQQALGQGPQFIFQYYEEEERQRGNFPDRFSGHQFPNYSSELNVNALLLGDSALYLCASRGWGRGEVFFGPGTRLTVL.

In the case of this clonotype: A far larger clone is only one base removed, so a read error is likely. The CDR3 loop is CSAREFGSELRAEIQYF. Written as DNA, the CDR3 is TGCAGTGCTAGAGAATTCGGGTCGGAATTGAGAGCGGAGATCCAGTACTTC. The chain recombines TRBV20-1 with TRBJ2-1; TRBD2 is a possible D gene (5 bases). The J call may be faulty, since TRBJ2-5 better matches the DNA end. CDR3 length: 17 residues. Germline CDR1 reads DFQATT; CDR2 reads SNEGSKA (reference sequence).

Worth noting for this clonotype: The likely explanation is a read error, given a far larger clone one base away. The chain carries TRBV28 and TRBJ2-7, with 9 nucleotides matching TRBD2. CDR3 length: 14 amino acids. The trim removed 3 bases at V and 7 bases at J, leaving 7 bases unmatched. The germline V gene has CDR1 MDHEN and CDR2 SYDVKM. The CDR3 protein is CASSFRGGAGEQYF. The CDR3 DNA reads TGTGCCAGCAGTTTCCGCGGGGGGGCGGGGGAGCAGTACTTC.

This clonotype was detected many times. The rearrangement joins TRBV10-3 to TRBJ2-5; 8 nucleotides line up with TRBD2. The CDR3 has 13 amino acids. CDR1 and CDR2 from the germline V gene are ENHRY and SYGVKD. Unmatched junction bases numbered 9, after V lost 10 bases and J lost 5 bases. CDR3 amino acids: CATRAGDGETQYF. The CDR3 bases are TGTGCCACCCGAGCGGGAGATGGGGAGACCCAGTACTTC.

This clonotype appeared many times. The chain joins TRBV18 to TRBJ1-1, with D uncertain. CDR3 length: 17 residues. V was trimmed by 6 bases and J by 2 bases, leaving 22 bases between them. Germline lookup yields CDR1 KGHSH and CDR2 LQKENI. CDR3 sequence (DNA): TGTGCCAGCTCGGAGCAGGAAGCTATAGTTATTAACACTGAAGCTTTCTTT. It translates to CASSEQEAIVINTEAFF.

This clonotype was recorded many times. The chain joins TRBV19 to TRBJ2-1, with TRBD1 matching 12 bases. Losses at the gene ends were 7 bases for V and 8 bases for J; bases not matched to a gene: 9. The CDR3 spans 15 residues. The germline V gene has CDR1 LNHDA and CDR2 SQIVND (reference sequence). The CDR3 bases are TGTGCCAGTACTCCGGGACAGGGGGCAGGCGATGAGCAGTTCTTC. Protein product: CASTPGQGAGDEQFF.

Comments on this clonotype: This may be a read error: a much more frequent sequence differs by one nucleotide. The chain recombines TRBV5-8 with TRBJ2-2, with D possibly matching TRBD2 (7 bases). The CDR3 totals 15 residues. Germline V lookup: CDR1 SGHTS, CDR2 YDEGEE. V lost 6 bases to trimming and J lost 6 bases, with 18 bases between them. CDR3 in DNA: TGTGCCAGCAACCCACGGGGGGCAGGGGCCGGGGAGCTGTTTTTT. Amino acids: CASNPRGAGAGELFF.

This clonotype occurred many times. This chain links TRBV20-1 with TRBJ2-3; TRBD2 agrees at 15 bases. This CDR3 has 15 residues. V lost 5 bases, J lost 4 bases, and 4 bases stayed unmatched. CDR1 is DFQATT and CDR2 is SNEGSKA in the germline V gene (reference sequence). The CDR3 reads CSAGGLAGGADTQYF. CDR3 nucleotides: TGCAGTGCTGGCGGACTAGCGGGAGGGGCAGATACGCAGTATTTT.

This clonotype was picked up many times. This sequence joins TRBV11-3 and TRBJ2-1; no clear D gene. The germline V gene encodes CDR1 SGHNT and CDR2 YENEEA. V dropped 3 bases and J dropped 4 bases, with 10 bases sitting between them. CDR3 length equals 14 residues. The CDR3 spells CASSFRLLYNEQFF. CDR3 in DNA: TGTGCCAGCAGCTTTCGGCTCTTATACAATGAGCAGTTCTTC.

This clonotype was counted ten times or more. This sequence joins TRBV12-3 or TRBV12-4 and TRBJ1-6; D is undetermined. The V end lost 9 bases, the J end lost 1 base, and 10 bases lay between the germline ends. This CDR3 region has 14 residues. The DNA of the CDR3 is TGTGCCAGTTCCATTAGGTCCTATAATTCACCCCTCCACTTT. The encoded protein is CASSIRSYNSPLHF.

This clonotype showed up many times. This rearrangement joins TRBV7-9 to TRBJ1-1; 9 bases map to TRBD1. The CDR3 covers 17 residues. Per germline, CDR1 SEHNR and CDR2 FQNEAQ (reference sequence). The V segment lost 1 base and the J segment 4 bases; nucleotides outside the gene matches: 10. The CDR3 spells CASSLGGGQGSRTEAFF. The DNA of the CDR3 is TGTGCCAGCAGCTTAGGAGGCGGACAGGGGAGTCGCACTGAAGCTTTCTTT. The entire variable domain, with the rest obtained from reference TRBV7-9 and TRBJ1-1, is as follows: DTGVSQNPRHKITKRGQNVTFRCDPISEHNRLYWYRQTLGQGPEFLTYFQNEAQLEKSRLLSDRFSAERPKGSFSTLEIQRTEQGDSAMYLCASSLGGGQGSRTEAFFGQGTRLTVV.

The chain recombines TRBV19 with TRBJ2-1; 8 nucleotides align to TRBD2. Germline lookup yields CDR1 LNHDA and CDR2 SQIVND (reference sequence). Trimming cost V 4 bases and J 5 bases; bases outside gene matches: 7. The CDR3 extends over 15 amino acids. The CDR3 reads CASSRDGGGNNEQFF. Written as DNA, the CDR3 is TGTGCCAGTAGTAGGGATGGCGGGGGGAACAATGAGCAGTTCTTC.

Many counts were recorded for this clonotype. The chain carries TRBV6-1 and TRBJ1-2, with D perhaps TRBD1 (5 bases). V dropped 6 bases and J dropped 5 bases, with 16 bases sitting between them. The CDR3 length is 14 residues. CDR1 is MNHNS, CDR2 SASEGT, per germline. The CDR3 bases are TGTGCCAGCAGATCCCGACAGCAGCGGTATGGCTACACCTTC. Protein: CASRSRQQRYGYTF.

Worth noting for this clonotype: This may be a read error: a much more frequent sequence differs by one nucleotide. In DNA form, the CDR3 reads TGTGCCAGCAGGCCCTCGACAGGAACCTCTACATATGGCTACACCTTC. Residues: CASRPSTGTSTYGYTF. V usage is TRBV12-3 or TRBV12-4 and J usage is TRBJ1-2, with a possible D match to TRBD1 (6 bases). The ends were cut back, 6 bases at V and 5 bases at J, with 22 bases in the middle. This CDR3 comprises 16 residues.

The CDR3: CSAYSGDPSYNEQFF. CDR3 DNA sequence: TGCAGTGCTTATAGCGGGGACCCTTCCTACAATGAGCAGTTCTTC. V gene TRBV20-1 combines with J gene TRBJ2-1, with 8 nucleotides matching TRBD2. CDR3 length equals 15 residues. Germline CDR1 reads DFQATT; CDR2 reads SNEGSKA (reference sequence). The trim removed 5 bases at V and 1 base at J, leaving 7 bases unmatched.

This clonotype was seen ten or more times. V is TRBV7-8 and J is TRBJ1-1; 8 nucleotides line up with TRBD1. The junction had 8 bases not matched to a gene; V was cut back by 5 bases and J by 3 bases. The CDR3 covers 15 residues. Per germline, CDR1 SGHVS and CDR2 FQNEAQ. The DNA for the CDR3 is TGTGCCAGCAGCAGAGGGGACAGGACACACACTGAAGCTTTCTTT. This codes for CASSRGDRTHTEAFF.

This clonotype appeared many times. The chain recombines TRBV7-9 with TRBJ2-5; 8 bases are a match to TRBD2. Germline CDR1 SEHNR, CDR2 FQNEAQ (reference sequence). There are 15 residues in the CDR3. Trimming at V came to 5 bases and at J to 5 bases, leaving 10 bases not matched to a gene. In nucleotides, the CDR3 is TGTGCCAGCAGCCCAGATGGGACTAGAGGGGAGACCCAGTACTTC. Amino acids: CASSPDGTRGETQYF. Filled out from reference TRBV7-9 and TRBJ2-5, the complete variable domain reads DTGVSQNPRHKITKRGQNVTFRCDPISEHNRLYWYRQTLGQGPEFLTYFQNEAQLEKSRLLSDRFSAERPKGSFSTLEIQRTEQGDSAMYLCASSPDGTRGETQYFGPGTRLLVL.

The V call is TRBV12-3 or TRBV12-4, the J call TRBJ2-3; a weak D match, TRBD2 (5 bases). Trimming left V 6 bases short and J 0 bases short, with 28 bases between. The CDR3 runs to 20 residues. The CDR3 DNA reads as TGTGCCAGCAGCCAGTCACTAGGGATATCCGCTCAGCGGAGCACAGATACGCAGTATTTT. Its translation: CASSQSLGISAQRSTDTQYF.

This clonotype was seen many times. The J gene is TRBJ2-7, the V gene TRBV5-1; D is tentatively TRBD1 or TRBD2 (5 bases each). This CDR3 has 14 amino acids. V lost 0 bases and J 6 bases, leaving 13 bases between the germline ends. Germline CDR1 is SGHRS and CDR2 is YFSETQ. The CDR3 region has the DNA TGCGCCAGCAGCTTGGCGGGGACCCTTGGCGAGCAGTACTTC. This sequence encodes CASSLAGTLGEQYF.

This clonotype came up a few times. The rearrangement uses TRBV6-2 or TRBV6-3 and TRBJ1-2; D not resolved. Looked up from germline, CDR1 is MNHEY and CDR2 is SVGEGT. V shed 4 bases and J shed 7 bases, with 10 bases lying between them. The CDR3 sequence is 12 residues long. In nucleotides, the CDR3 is TGTGCCAGCAGTTCCCTTCGGAGTGGCTACACCTTC. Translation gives CASSSLRSGYTF.